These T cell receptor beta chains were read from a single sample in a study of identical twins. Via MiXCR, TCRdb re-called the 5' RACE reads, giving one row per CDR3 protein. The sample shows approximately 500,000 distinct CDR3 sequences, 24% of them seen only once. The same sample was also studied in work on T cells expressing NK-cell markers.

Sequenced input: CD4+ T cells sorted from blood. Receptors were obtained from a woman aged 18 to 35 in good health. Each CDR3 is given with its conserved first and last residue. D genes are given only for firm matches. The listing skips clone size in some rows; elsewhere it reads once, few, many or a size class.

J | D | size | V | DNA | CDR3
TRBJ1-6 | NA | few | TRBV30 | TGTGCCTGGAGGAGGAATTCACCCCTCCACTTT | CAWRRNSPLHF
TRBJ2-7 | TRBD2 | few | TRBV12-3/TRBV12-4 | TGTGCCAGCAGTTCCCGGACTAGAAGGCCCTACGAGCAGTACTTC | CASSSRTRRPYEQYF
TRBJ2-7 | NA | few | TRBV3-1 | TGTGCCAGCAGCCAAAGCAACGAGCAGTACTTC | CASSQSNEQYF
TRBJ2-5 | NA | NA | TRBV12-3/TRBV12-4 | TGTGCCAGCAGTCCGGTATCGAGGTACGGCGGCGACCAGTACTTC | CASSPVSRYGGDQYF
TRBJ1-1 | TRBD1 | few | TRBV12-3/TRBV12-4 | TGTGCCAGCAGCCAAGACAGGGGGCTGAGGACTGAAGCTTTCTTT | CASSQDRGLRTEAFF
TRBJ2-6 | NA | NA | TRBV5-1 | TGCGCCAGCAGCTCAGGACCGGGATCTGGGGCCAACGTCCTGACTTTC | CASSSGPGSGANVLTF
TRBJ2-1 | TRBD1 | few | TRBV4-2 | TGTGCCAGCAGCTATAGGACAGGGCCTGAGCAGTTCTTC | CASSYRTGPEQFF
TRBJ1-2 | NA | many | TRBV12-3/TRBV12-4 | TGTGCCAGCAGTTTAATGGAAGGAGGCTACACCTTC | CASSLMEGGYTF
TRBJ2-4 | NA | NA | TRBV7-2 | TGTGCCAGCACCCGGGGGTCGGACATTCAGTACTTC | CASTRGSDIQYF
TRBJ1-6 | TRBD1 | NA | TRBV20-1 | TGCAGTGTAGGGGGACAGGGATATAATTCACCCCTCCACTTT | CSVGGQGYNSPLHF
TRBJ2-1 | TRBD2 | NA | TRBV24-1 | TGTGCCACCAGTGATGGGGGGGTTCATAGCGATGAGCAGTTCTTC | CATSDGGVHSDEQFF
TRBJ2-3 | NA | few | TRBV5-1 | TGCGCCAGCAGCCCCCATGGTTTTGGTGGCGGAGATACGCAGTATTTT | CASSPHGFGGGDTQYF
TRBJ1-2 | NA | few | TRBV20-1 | TGCAGTGCTAGTCGGGGTGACTATGGCTACACCTTC | CSASRGDYGYTF
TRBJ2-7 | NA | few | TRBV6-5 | TGTGCCAGCAGTTACGGGGCCAGGGGTGCCTACGAGCAGTACTTC | CASSYGARGAYEQYF
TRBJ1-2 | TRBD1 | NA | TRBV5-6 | TGTGCCAGCAGCCGGGACAGGACCCATGGCTACACCTTC | CASSRDRTHGYTF
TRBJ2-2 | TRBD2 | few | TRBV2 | TGTGCCGCCTGGAAGGTGGGGAGGGGTTACACCGGGGAGCTGTTTTTT | CAAWKVGRGYTGELFF
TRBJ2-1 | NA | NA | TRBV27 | TGTGCCAGCAGTTCCTCCCAGCGGGCAAACGAGCAGTTCTTC | CASSSSQRANEQFF
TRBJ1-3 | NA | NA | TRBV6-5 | TGTGCCAGCAGTTATGTAAGGGGGTCTGGAAACACCATATATTTT | CASSYVRGSGNTIYF
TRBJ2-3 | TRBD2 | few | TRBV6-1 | TGTGCCAGCAGTGAATTCAGCGGGGGAAGCACAGATACGCAGTATTTT | CASSEFSGGSTDTQYF
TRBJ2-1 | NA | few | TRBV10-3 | TGTGCCATCAGTGACTCCGGGGGGCAGCCCTACAATGAGCAGTTCTTC | CAISDSGGQPYNEQFF
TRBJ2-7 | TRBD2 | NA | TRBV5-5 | TGTGCCAGCAGCCCGGCGGGGGGGAGCTACTACGAGCAGTACTTC | CASSPAGGSYYEQYF
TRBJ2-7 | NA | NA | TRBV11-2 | TGTGCCAGCGCTCAGATCAGGGGGGACAGCTCCTACGAGCAGTACTTC | CASAQIRGDSSYEQYF